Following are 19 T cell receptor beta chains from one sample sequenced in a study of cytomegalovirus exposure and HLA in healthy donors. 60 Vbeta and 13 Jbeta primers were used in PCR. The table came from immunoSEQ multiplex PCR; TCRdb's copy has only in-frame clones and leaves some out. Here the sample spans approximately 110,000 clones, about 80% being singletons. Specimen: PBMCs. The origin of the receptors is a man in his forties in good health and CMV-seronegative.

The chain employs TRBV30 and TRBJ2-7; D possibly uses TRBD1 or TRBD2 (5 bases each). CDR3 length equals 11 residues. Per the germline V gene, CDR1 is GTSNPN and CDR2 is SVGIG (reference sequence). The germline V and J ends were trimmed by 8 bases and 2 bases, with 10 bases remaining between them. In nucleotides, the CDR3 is TGTGCCGGGGGTGTCGCCTACGAGCAGTACTTC. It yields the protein CAGGVAYEQYF. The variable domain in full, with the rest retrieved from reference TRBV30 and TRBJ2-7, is SQTIHQWPATLVQPVGSPLSLECTVEGTSNPNLYWYRQAAGRGLQLLFYSVGIGQISSEVPQNLSASRPQDRQFILSSKKLLLSDSGFYLCAGGVAYEQYFGPGTRLTVT.

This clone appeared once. CDR3 bases: TGTGCCTGCGAGGCCAGCTTGAGGAATGAGCAGTTCTTC. It codes for CACEASLRNEQFF. This chain joins TRBV19 and TRBJ2-1; D remains ambiguous. Looked up from germline, CDR1 is LNHDA and CDR2 is SQIVND (reference sequence). The CDR3 extends over 13 amino acids. Deletions cut 11 bases from V and 7 bases from J, with 18 bases between.

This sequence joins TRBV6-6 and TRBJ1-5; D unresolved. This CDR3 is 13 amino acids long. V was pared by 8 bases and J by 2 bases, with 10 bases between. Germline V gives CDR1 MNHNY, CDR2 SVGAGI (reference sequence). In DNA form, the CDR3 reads TGTGCCAGCTGCGATTCCGGCAATCAGCCCCAGCATTTT. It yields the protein CASCDSGNQPQHF.

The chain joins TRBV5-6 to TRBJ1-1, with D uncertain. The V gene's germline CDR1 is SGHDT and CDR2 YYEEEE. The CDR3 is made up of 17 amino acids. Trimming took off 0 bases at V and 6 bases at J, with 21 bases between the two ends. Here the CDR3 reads CASSLDAFSRSYPEAFF. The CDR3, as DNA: TGTGCCAGCAGCTTGGATGCTTTTAGTCGATCTTACCCTGAAGCTTTCTTT.

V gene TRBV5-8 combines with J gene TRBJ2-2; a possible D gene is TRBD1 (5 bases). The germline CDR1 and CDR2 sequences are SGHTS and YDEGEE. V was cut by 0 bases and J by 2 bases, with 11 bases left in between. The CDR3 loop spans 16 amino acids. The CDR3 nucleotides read TGTGCCAGCAGCTTGGGGCGTCAGGGTAACACCGGGGAGCTGTTTTTT. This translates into CASSLGRQGNTGELFF.

The CDR3 loop reads CASRTTGFQPQHF. The CDR3 DNA reads TGTGCCAGCAGAACAACAGGGTTCCAGCCCCAGCATTTT. V usage is TRBV28 and J usage is TRBJ1-5, with D maybe TRBD1 (6 bases). V was trimmed by 6 bases and J by 7 bases, leaving 13 bases between them. CDR1 is MDHEN and CDR2 is SYDVKM in the germline V gene. This CDR3 is built from 13 residues.

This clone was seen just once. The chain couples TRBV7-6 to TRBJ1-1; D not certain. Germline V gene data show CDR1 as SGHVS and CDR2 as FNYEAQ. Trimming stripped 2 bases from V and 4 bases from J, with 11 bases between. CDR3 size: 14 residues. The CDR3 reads CASSLTPSGTEAFF. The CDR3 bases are TGTGCCAGCAGCTTAACCCCTTCCGGCACTGAAGCTTTCTTT.

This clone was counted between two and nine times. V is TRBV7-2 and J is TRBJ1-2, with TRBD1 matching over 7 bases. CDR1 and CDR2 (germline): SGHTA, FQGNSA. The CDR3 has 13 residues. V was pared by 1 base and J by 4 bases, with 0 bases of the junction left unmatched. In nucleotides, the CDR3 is TGTGCCAGCAGCTTAGAGGGGGCCTATGGCTACACCTTC. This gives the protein CASSLEGAYGYTF.

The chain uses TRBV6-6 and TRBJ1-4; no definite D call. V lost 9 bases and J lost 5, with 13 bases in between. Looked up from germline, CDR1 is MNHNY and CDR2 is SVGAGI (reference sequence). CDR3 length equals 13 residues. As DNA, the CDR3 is TGTGCCAGTTTGGAATTCGGGAATGAAAAACTGTTTTTT. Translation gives CASLEFGNEKLFF.

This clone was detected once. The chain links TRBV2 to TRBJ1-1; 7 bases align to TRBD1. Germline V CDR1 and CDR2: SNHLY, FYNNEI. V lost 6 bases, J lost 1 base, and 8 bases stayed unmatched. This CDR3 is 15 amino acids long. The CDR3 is CASSRQGSGNTEAFF. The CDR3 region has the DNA TGTGCCAGCAGCCGACAGGGATCGGGGAACACTGAAGCTTTCTTT.

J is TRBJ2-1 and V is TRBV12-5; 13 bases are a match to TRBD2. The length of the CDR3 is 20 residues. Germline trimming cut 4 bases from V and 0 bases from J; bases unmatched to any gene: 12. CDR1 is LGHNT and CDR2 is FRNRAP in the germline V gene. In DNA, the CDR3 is TGTGCTAGTGGTTCCCACCAGACTAGCGGGGGGCGAATCTCCTACAATGAGCAGTTCTTC. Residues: CASGSHQTSGGRISYNEQFF.

CDR3 DNA sequence: TGTGCCATCAGTATGGGGCGCGATCAGCCCCAGCATTTT. This translates into CAISMGRDQPQHF. This sequence joins TRBV10-3 and TRBJ1-5; TRBD1 is a possible D gene (5 bases). This CDR3 comprises 13 residues. Germline CDR1 reads ENHRY; CDR2 reads SYGVKD. V was pared by 5 bases and J by 5 bases, with 10 bases between.

This CDR3 reads CASRDPGGFYGYTF. The CDR3 DNA is TGTGCCAGCAGGGACCCCGGGGGATTTTATGGCTACACCTTC. The chain carries TRBV7-2 and TRBJ1-2; D possibly corresponds to TRBD1 (5 bases). The CDR3 is made up of 14 amino acids. Trimming removed 6 bases at V and 5 bases at J, with 16 bases between. Germline CDR1 and CDR2: SGHTA and FQGNSA.

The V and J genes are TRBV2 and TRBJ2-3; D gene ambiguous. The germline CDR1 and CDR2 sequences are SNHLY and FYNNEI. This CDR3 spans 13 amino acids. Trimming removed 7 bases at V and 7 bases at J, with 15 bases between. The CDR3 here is CASTLAAPNTQYF. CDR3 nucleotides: TGTGCCAGCACGTTAGCAGCCCCCAATACGCAGTATTTT.

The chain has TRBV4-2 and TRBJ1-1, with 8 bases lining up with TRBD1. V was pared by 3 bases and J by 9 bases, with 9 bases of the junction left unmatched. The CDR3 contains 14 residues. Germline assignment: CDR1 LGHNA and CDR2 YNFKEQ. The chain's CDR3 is CASSQGGQGYQAFF. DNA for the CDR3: TGTGCCAGCAGCCAGGGAGGACAGGGTTACCAAGCTTTCTTT.

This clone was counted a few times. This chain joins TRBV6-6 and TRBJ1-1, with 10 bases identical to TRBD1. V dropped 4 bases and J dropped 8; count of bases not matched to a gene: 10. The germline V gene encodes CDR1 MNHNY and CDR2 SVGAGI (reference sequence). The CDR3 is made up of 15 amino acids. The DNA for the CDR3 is TGTGCCAGCAGTTTATCCAGGACAGGGGGAAGGGAAGCTTTCTTT. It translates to CASSLSRTGGREAFF.

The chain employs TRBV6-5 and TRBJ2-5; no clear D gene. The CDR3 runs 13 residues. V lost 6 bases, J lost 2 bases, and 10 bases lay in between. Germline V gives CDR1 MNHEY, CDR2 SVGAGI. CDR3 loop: CASRRQRQETQYF. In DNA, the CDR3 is TGTGCCAGCAGAAGGCAGAGGCAAGAGACCCAGTACTTC.

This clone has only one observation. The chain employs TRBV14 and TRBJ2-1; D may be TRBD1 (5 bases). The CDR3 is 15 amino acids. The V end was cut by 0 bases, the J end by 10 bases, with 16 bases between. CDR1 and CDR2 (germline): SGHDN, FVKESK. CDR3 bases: TGTGCCAGCAGCCAAGATTCGGCACCATACAGGGAGCAGTTCTTC. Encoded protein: CASSQDSAPYREQFF.

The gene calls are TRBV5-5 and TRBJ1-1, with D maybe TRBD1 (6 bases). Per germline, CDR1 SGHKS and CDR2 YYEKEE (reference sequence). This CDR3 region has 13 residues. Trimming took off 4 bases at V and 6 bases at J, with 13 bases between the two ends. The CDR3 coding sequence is TGTGCCAGCAGCCTGGGGACATCATCTGAAGCTTTCTTT. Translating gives CASSLGTSSEAFF.